This entry features one T cell receptor beta chain sequence. The sample originates from a study of blood T cell repertoires in COVID-19. Clones were read by immunoSEQ multiplex PCR, and TCRdb kept only the in-frame ones, dropping some. The sample shows some 250,000 clones, about 90% of them seen only once. V dropped 5 bases and J dropped 0; count of bases not matched to a gene: 4. Germline V lookup: CDR1 MNHNY, CDR2 SVGAGI (reference sequence). The CDR3 length is 15 residues. The sequence derives from a young woman who had recovered from COVID-19. Sample: peripheral blood. The V gene is TRBV6-6, the J gene TRBJ2-7; 10 bases match TRBD1. CDR3 nucleotides: TGTGCCAGCAGTGGACAGGGGGACCCCTCCTACGAGCAGTACTTC. This sequence encodes CASSGQGDPSYEQYF.